Listed here are 26 T cell receptor beta chains from one sample, sequenced in a study of Ad26.COV2.S vaccination and SARS-CoV-2 variants. The repertoire was sequenced with immunoSEQ multiplex PCR; TCRdb's copy has only in-frame clones and lacks some. The table shows roughly 380,000 clones, with just over 90% occurring only once. The starting material was peripheral blood, obtained after recovery from COVID-19. The source of these receptors is a human donor who had recovered from COVID-19.

This chain links TRBV6-5 with TRBJ1-5; 8 nucleotides agree with TRBD1. This CDR3 is 14 amino acids long. Losses at the gene ends were 6 bases for V and 2 bases for J; bases not matched to a gene: 3. CDR1 and CDR2 from the germline V gene are MNHEY and SVGAGI. The CDR3 bases are TGTGCCAGCAGCCAGACAGGGGGCAATCAGCCCCAGCATTTT. Protein: CASSQTGGNQPQHF.

The gene calls are TRBV3-1 (or the pseudogene TRBV3-2) and TRBJ2-7, with D uncertain. The CDR3 is 15 amino acids. Trimming stripped 0 bases from V and 3 bases from J, with 12 bases between. The germline gives CDR1 LGHDT, CDR2 YNNKEL (reference sequence). In DNA form, the CDR3 reads TGTGCCAGCAGCCAAGATCCCCTTGCTAGCTACGAGCAGTACTTC. Encoded protein: CASSQDPLASYEQYF.

The chain links TRBV5-6 to TRBJ2-3; D perhaps matches TRBD2 (5 bases). Trimming pared 4 bases from V and 5 bases from J, leaving 14 bases between. Germline CDR1 reads SGHDT; CDR2 reads YYEEEE. This CDR3 spans 14 amino acids. CDR3 loop: CASSLPDFQDTQYF. The CDR3 nucleotides read TGTGCCAGCAGCCTGCCGGACTTTCAAGATACGCAGTATTTT.

This clone was detected a few times. The CDR3 sequence is CASREGSSDSSPLHF. The CDR3, as DNA: TGTGCCAGCAGGGAGGGGTCCTCCGACAGTTCACCCCTCCACTTT. This chain joins TRBV9 and TRBJ1-6; TRBD1 might be the D (5 bases). V was clipped by 5 bases and J by 9 bases, with 18 bases between them. This CDR3 has 15 amino acids. CDR1 is SGDLS and CDR2 is YYNGEE in the germline V gene.

Concerning this clone: The sample has other DNA sequences that encode this CDR3 too. V gene TRBV6-2 or TRBV6-3 combines with J gene TRBJ1-6; D remains unclear. V was clipped by 3 bases and J by 7 bases, with 4 bases between them. CDR1 and CDR2 (germline): MNHEY, SVGEGT. This CDR3 comprises 12 residues. The CDR3 nucleotides read TGTGCCAGCAGTTATTCAAATTCACCCCTCCACTTT. Amino acid sequence: CASSYSNSPLHF.

The chain combines TRBV10-2 with TRBJ2-7, with D hard to call. CDR1 and CDR2 from the germline V gene are WSHSY and SAAADI. This CDR3 contains 14 residues. The ends were cut back, 10 bases at V and 3 bases at J, with 19 bases in the middle. In DNA, the CDR3 is TGCGCCATTTCTAATCCTAGTTCCTTCTACGAGCAGTACTTC. Encoded protein: CAISNPSSFYEQYF.

The rearrangement uses TRBV11-3 and TRBJ2-1, with D possibly being TRBD2 (6 bases). The CDR3 extends over 14 amino acids. The germline V gene has CDR1 SGHNT and CDR2 YENEEA. The ends were cut back, 1 base at V and 10 bases at J, with 14 bases in the middle. Here the CDR3 reads CASSLVGGVSEQFF. The CDR3 DNA follows: TGTGCCAGCAGCTTAGTAGGCGGGGTTAGCGAGCAGTTCTTC.

The rearrangement uses TRBV7-9 and TRBJ1-5; perhaps TRBD1 as D (5 bases). V was trimmed by 5 bases and J by 9 bases, leaving 23 bases between them. The CDR3 is 16 amino acids. Germline V CDR1 and CDR2: SEHNR, FQNEAQ (reference sequence). CDR3: CASSGGAGSGGGPQHF. The CDR3 nucleotides are TGTGCCAGCAGCGGCGGGGCCGGGAGCGGGGGAGGGCCCCAGCATTTT.

In this sample, this clone turned up a few times. The J gene is TRBJ2-5, the V gene TRBV6-2 or TRBV6-3; the match to TRBD2 covers 8 bases. Unmatched junction bases numbered 9, after V lost 5 bases and J lost 1 base. The length of the CDR3 is 16 residues. Germline V gene sequence: CDR1 MNHEY, CDR2 SVGEGT. CDR3: CASSTIWSGGQETQYF. CDR3 bases: TGTGCCAGCAGTACGATTTGGAGCGGGGGCCAAGAGACCCAGTACTTC.

V gene TRBV7-6 combines with J gene TRBJ2-4; 9 bases are shared with TRBD2. The CDR3 is 15 amino acids. Germline lookup yields CDR1 SGHVS and CDR2 FNYEAQ. J was trimmed by 3 bases and V by 1 base; bases with no gene match: 1. The CDR3 DNA reads TGTGCCAGCAGCTTAGGCGGGGGGGGCAAAAACATTCAGTACTTC. Translation: CASSLGGGGKNIQYF.

This chain connects TRBV5-1 to TRBJ2-7; no firm D call. The CDR3 is 9 amino acids. Germline assignment: CDR1 SGHRS and CDR2 YFSETQ. CDR3 nucleotides: TGCGCCAGCAGCCCTCGTTGGGGTGTC. As protein: CASSPRWGV.

This chain connects TRBV7-9 to TRBJ2-1; D tentatively reads TRBD1 or TRBD2 (6 bases each). The germline V and J ends were trimmed by 5 bases and 8 bases, with 22 bases remaining between them. From germline, CDR1 is SEHNR and CDR2 FQNEAQ (reference sequence). This CDR3 has 16 residues. CDR3: CASSPPWRLGGDEQFF. CDR3 DNA sequence: TGTGCCAGCAGCCCCCCCTGGAGGTTGGGGGGCGATGAGCAGTTCTTC.

This chain uses TRBV7-2 with TRBJ1-4; 8 bases are a match to TRBD1. Trimming took 0 bases from V and 10 from J; bases not matched to a gene: 7. CDR1 is SGHTA, CDR2 FQGNSA, per germline. There are 15 residues in the CDR3. The CDR3 sequence is CASSLANRGYGKLFF. The CDR3, as DNA: TGTGCCAGCAGCTTAGCAAACAGGGGGTATGGAAAACTGTTTTTT. Full variable domain (remainder filled in from reference TRBV7-2 and TRBJ1-4): GAGVSQSPSNKVTEKGKDVELRCDPISGHTALYWYRQSLGQGLEFLIYFQGNSAPDKSGLPSDRFSAERTGGSVSTLTIQRTQQEDSAVYLCASSLANRGYGKLFFGSGTQLSVL.

V is TRBV5-1 and J is TRBJ2-4, with a possible D match to TRBD2 (5 bases). V lost 5 bases and J lost 0, with 9 bases in between. The CDR3 is made up of 14 amino acids. Looked up from germline, CDR1 is SGHRS and CDR2 is YFSETQ. CDR3 in amino acids: CASRDGLAKNIQYF. DNA of the CDR3: TGCGCCAGCAGGGATGGACTAGCCAAAAACATTCAGTACTTC.

This sequence joins TRBV5-4 and TRBJ2-1; the D is unclear. V was shortened by 7 bases and J by 7 bases, with 15 bases between the two germline ends. CDR3 length equals 13 residues. Looked up from germline, CDR1 is SGHNT and CDR2 is YYREEE (reference sequence). DNA of the CDR3: TGTGCCAGCGGGATTGACGGTGGGAATGAGCAGTTCTTC. Protein product: CASGIDGGNEQFF.

In its sample, this clone was seen a few times. J is TRBJ1-2 and V is TRBV4-1, with unresolved D. Germline V gives CDR1 MGHRA, CDR2 YSYEKL. The CDR3 is 15 residues long. V was clipped by 0 bases and J by 0 bases, with 8 bases between them. CDR3 in DNA: TGCGCCAGCAGCCAAGATATGGGAACTAACTATGGCTACACCTTC. The encoded protein is CASSQDMGTNYGYTF.

The V and J genes are TRBV9 and TRBJ2-1; D tentatively reads TRBD1 or TRBD2 (5 bases each). This CDR3 is built from 15 residues. Looked up from germline, CDR1 is SGDLS and CDR2 is YYNGEE. Trimming took off 1 base at V and 8 bases at J, with 16 bases between the two ends. The CDR3, as DNA: TGTGCCAGCAGCGTACTAAGCGGTCGGGGCGATGAGCAGTTCTTC. Translation: CASSVLSGRGDEQFF.

The chain links TRBV19 to TRBJ1-5, with D possibly being TRBD1 (6 bases). The CDR3 has 13 amino acids. The germline CDR1 and CDR2 sequences are LNHDA and SQIVND (reference sequence). V was pared by 8 bases and J by 7 bases, with 15 bases between. In nucleotides, the CDR3 is TGTGCCAGTGGGGGCCCCGGGCACCAGCCCCAGCATTTT. It is translated as CASGGPGHQPQHF. Based on the CDR3 plus reference TRBV19 and TRBJ1-5, the full variable domain is DGGITQSPKYLFRKEGQNVTLSCEQNLNHDAMYWYRQDPGQGLRLIYYSQIVNDFQKGDIAEGYSVSREKKESFPLTVTSAQKNPTAFYLCASGGPGHQPQHFGDGTRLSIL.

There are a few counts of this clone. The rearrangement joins TRBV7-2 to TRBJ1-1; TRBD1 matches at 9 bases. The CDR3 sequence is 13 residues long. Germline V gene lookup returns CDR1 SGHTA and CDR2 FQGNSA. Trimming took 11 bases from V and 1 from J; bases not matched to a gene: 5. The CDR3 spells CAGRTGANTEAFF. The CDR3 region has the DNA TGTGCCGGTAGGACAGGGGCGAACACTGAAGCTTTCTTT.

This sequence joins TRBV19 and TRBJ2-2, with D possibly matching TRBD2 (7 bases). Germline V lookup: CDR1 LNHDA, CDR2 SQIVND (reference sequence). CDR3 length equals 16 residues. Deletions cut 6 bases from V and 2 bases from J, with 16 bases between. CDR3 nucleotides: TGTGCCAGTAGATTGGGGGGGCTGATTAACACCGGGGAGCTGTTTTTT. This encodes CASRLGGLINTGELFF.

This sequence joins TRBV28 and TRBJ1-1, with D perhaps matching TRBD1 (6 bases). CDR3 size: 17 residues. The germline gives CDR1 MDHEN, CDR2 SYDVKM. V was trimmed by 5 bases and J by 7 bases, leaving 26 bases between them. DNA of the CDR3: TGTGCCAGCAGTGAGCCCCGGGGGGCGCCGGGGGAGTTTGAAGCTTTCTTT. Protein: CASSEPRGAPGEFEAFF.

This chain links TRBV19 with TRBJ2-3; D may be TRBD1 or TRBD2 (5 bases each). The CDR3 consists of 19 residues. Germline loops: CDR1 LNHDA, CDR2 SQIVND (reference sequence). V was pared by 5 bases and J by 1 base, with 25 bases between. The chain's CDR3 is CASSLLFDPGRGGTDTQYF. In DNA form, the CDR3 reads TGTGCCAGTAGTCTCCTATTTGACCCGGGACGCGGCGGCACAGATACGCAGTATTTT.

The chain combines TRBV19 with TRBJ1-2; TRBD1 matches at 7 bases. The CDR3 sequence is 13 residues long. The germline V gene encodes CDR1 LNHDA and CDR2 SQIVND (reference sequence). Trimming cost V 4 bases and J 3 bases; bases outside gene matches: 2. CDR3 region: CASSRGGYYGYTF. CDR3 coding DNA: TGTGCCAGTAGTAGAGGGGGCTACTATGGCTACACCTTC.

The gene calls are TRBV6-2 or TRBV6-3 and TRBJ1-6; the match to TRBD1 covers 8 bases. With V trimmed by 4 bases and J by 14 bases, 13 bases remained unmatched. This CDR3 comprises 15 residues. From germline, CDR1 is MNHEY and CDR2 SVGEGT. The CDR3 DNA follows: TGTGCCAGCAGTTCCCCAAGGGACAGGCTAACGTCCCTCCACTTT. The encoded protein is CASSSPRDRLTSLHF.

This chain joins TRBV6-5 and TRBJ1-3; tentative D call: TRBD1 (5 bases). CDR1 is MNHEY, CDR2 SVGAGI, per germline. The CDR3 length is 16 residues. V shed 4 bases and J shed 4 bases, with 17 bases lying between them. CDR3 residues: CASSFAGRQGGNTIYF. As DNA, the CDR3 is TGTGCCAGCAGTTTTGCCGGTCGGCAGGGAGGAAACACCATATATTTT.

The chain combines TRBV5-1 with TRBJ1-1; 8 nucleotides align to TRBD1. Germline V gene sequence: CDR1 SGHRS, CDR2 YFSETQ. The ends lost 0 bases at V and 5 bases at J; junction bases unmatched: 9. There are 16 residues in the CDR3. The CDR3 sequence: CASSLGQGAGRTEAFF. In DNA form, the CDR3 reads TGCGCCAGCAGCTTGGGGCAGGGGGCAGGGAGAACTGAAGCTTTCTTT. Together with reference TRBV5-1 and TRBJ1-1, the CDR3 gives the full variable domain: KAGVTQTPRYLIKTRGQQVTLSCSPISGHRSVSWYQQTPGQGLQFLFEYFSETQRNKGNFPGRFSGRQFSNSRSEMNVSTLELGDSALYLCASSLGQGAGRTEAFFGQGTRLTVV.